Reported below is one T cell receptor beta chain. Seattle patients were enrolled during active infection and followed longitudinally. Authors' data handling: It was from reference gene primer amplification that nucleated cell counts were estimated. Some clones are missing from TCRdb's copy, which holds only in-frame ones; the method was immunoSEQ multiplex PCR. That table supplies the V and J calls and clone size; D and trimming were determined from the DNA. Here the sample spans under 350,000 clones, around 90% being singletons. The sample comes from a study of blood T cell repertoires in COVID-19. Study information: The cDNA or gDNA used as material had been derived from T cells, B-cell-depleted T cells, or PBMCs.

The source material was peripheral blood. This TCR came from a woman aged 25-40 years with COVID-19, enrolled during active disease.

The CDR3 region has the DNA TGCGCCAGCAGCTCAGAAAGCGGGTCTCGGGGAGATACGCAGTATTTT. Its translation is CASSSESGSRGDTQYF. The chain joins TRBV5-1 to TRBJ2-3; possibly TRBD2 for D (6 bases). V lost 3 bases to trimming and J lost 5 bases, with 19 bases between them. Germline CDR1 reads SGHRS; CDR2 reads YFSETQ. CDR3 length: 16 amino acids.